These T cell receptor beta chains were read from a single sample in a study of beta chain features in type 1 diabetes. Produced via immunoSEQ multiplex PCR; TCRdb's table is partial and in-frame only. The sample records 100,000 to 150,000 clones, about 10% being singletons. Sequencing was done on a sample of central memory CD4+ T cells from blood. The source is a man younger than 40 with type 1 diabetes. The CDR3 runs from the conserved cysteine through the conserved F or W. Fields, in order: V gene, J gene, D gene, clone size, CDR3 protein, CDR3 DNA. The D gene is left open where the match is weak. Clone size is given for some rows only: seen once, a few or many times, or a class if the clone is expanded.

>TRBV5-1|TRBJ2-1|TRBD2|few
CASSLSGGTYNEQFF
TGCGCCAGCAGCTTAAGCGGGGGGACCTACAATGAGCAGTTCTTC
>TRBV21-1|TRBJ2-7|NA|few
CASSPRDSYSYEQYF
TGTGCCAGCAGCCCTAGGGACTCTTATTCCTACGAGCAGTACTTC
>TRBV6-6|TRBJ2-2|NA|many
CASGTANTGELFF
TGTGCCAGCGGTACGGCGAACACCGGGGAGCTGTTTTTT
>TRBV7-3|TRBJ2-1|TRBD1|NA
CASSPGTEYNEQFF
TGTGCCAGCAGCCCAGGGACAGAATACAATGAGCAGTTCTTC
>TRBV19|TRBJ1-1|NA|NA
CASRAPLRGTEAFF
TGTGCCAGTAGGGCCCCTTTAAGGGGAACTGAAGCTTTCTTT
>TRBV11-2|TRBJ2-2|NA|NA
CASSVSGEHTGELFF
TGTGCCAGCAGCGTATCCGGGGAGCACACCGGGGAGCTGTTTTTT
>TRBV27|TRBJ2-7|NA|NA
CASSLSGLGEQYF
TGTGCCAGCAGTTTAAGTGGTCTCGGCGAGCAGTACTTC
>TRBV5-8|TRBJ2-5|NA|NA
CASSSGSQETQYF
TGTGCCAGCAGCTCTGGGAGCCAAGAGACCCAGTACTTC
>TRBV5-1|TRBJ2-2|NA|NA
CASSISQVHGELFF
TGCGCCAGCAGCATAAGCCAGGTCCACGGGGAGCTGTTTTTT
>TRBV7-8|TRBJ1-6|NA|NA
CASSLGQVYSPLHF
TGTGCCAGCAGCTTAGGGCAGGTGTACTCACCCCTCCACTTT
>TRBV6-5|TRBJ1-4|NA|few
CASGASSEKLFF
TGTGCCAGCGGGGCCTCCTCAGAAAAACTGTTTTTT
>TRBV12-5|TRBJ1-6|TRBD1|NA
CASALIRDRDSPLHF
TGTGCTAGTGCCCTTATCCGGGACAGGGATTCACCCCTCCACTTT
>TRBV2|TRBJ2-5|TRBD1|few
CASSGGGQASETQYF
TGTGCCAGCAGCGGAGGGGGACAGGCGTCGGAGACCCAGTACTTC
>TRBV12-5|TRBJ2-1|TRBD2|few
CASGDGGGRSYNEQFF
TGTGCTAGTGGGGACGGGGGGGGCAGGTCCTACAATGAGCAGTTCTTC
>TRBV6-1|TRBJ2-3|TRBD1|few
CASSGTGTGRTDTQYF
TGTGCCAGCAGTGGGACAGGGACAGGGAGGACAGATACGCAGTATTTT
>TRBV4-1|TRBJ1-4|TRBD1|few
CASSIRTGQNEKLFF
TGCGCCAGCAGCATCCGGACAGGGCAAAATGAAAAACTGTTTTTT
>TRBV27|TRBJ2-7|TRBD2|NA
CASSTSGANYYEQYF
TGTGCCAGCAGTACTAGCGGCGCTAACTACTACGAGCAGTACTTC
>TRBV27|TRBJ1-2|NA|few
CASSFLRGPLHYGYTF
TGTGCCAGCAGTTTTCTTCGTGGGCCCCTCCACTATGGCTACACCTTC
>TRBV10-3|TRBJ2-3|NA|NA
CAISGGDTQYF
TGTGCCATCAGTGGCGGGGATACGCAGTATTTT
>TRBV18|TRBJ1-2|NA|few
CASSGAGLRGGYTF
TGTGCCAGCTCGGGCGCAGGGTTGCGTGGCGGCTACACCTTC
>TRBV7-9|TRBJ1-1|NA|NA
CASSLASTPYTEAFF
TGTGCCAGCAGCTTAGCGAGCACCCCTTACACTGAAGCTTTCTTT
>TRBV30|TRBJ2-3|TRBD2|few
CAWTRGTDTQYF
TGTGCCTGGACGCGGGGGACAGATACGCAGTATTTT
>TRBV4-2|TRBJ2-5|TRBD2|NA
CASSQGLAGGQETQYF
TGTGCCAGCAGCCAAGGGCTAGCGGGGGGTCAGGAGACCCAGTACTTC
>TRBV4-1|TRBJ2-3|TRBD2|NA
CASSQRSGGTSTDTQYF
TGCGCCAGCAGCCAGCGTAGCGGGGGAACTAGCACAGATACGCAGTATTTT
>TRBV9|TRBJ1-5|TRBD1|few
CASSPRTGGQPQHF
TGTGCCAGCAGCCCCCGGACAGGGGGTCAGCCCCAGCATTTT
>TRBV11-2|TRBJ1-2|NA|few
CASSSNYRDGYTF
TGTGCCAGCAGCTCCAATTACAGGGATGGCTACACCTTC
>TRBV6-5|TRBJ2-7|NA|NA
CASSSRYEQYF
TGTGCCAGCAGTTCCCGCTACGAGCAGTACTTC
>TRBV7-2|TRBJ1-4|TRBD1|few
CASGRTGTNEKLFF
TGTGCCAGCGGCCGGACAGGCACTAATGAAAAACTGTTTTTT
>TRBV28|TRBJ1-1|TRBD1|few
CASSPWTGNTEAFF
TGTGCCAGCAGCCCTTGGACAGGGAACACTGAAGCTTTCTTT
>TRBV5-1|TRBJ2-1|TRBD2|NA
CASSFAPSGSYNEQFF
TGCGCCAGCAGCTTTGCTCCTAGCGGGTCATACAATGAGCAGTTCTTC
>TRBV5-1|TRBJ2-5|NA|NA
CASSLTVEETQYF
TGCGCCAGCAGCTTGACGGTAGAAGAGACCCAGTACTTC
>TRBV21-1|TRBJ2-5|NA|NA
CASAVLQVKETQYF
TGTGCCAGCGCCGTCCTACAGGTGAAGGAGACCCAGTACTTC
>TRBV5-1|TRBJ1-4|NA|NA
CASSQTGSANEKLFF
TGCGCCAGCAGTCAAACAGGGTCGGCTAATGAAAAACTGTTTTTT
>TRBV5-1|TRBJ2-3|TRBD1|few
CASTRQGGTDTQYF
TGCGCCAGCACCCGACAGGGAGGCACAGATACGCAGTATTTT
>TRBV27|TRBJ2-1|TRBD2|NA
CASSPRRLAEYYNEQFF
TGTGCCAGCAGTCCCCGACGACTAGCGGAGTACTACAATGAGCAGTTCTTC
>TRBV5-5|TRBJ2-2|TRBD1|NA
CASSLRGQATGELFF
TGTGCCAGCAGCTTACGGGGACAGGCCACCGGGGAGCTGTTTTTT
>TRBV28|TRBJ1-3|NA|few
CASSLQGMGNTIYF
TGTGCCAGCAGTTTACAGGGGATGGGAAACACCATATATTTT
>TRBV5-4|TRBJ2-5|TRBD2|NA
CASSRGTSGQETQYF
TGTGCCAGCAGCAGGGGGACTAGCGGTCAAGAGACCCAGTACTTC